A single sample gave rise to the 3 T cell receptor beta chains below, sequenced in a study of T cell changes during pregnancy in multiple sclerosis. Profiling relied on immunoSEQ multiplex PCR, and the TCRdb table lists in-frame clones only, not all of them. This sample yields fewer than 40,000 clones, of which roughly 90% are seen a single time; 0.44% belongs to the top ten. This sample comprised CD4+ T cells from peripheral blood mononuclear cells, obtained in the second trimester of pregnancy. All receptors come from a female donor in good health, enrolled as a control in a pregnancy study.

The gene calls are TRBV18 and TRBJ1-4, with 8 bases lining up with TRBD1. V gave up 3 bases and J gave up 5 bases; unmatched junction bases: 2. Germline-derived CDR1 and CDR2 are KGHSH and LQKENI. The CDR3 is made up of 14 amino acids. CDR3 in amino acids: CASSPTGVNEKLFF. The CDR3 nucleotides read TGTGCCAGCTCACCGACAGGGGTAAATGAAAAACTGTTTTTT.

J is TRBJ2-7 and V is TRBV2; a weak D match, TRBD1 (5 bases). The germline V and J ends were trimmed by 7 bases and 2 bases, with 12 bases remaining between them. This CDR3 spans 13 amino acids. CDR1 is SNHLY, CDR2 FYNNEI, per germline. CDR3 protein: CASTDSPPYEQYF. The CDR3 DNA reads TGTGCCAGCACCGACAGCCCGCCCTACGAGCAGTACTTC.

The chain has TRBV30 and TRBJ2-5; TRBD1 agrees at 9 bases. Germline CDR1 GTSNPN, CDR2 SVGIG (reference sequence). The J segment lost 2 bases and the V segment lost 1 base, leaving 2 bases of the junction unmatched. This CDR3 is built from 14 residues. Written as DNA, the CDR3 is TGTGCCTGGAGTGCGGGACAGGGACAAGAGACCCAGTACTTC. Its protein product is CAWSAGQGQETQYF.